This TCR beta chain originates from a study of T cells of healthy individuals. This CDR3 region has 14 residues. Per germline, CDR1 SGHRS and CDR2 YFSETQ. V shed 1 base, J shed 8 bases, and the junction held 4 bases outside the gene matches. TCRdb ran MiXCR on the 5' RACE reads and lists one entry per CDR3 protein. Here the sample spans around 98,000 distinct CDR3 sequences, approximately 15% being singletons. This sequence joins TRBV5-1 and TRBJ2-4, with 9 bases matching TRBD1. The receptor's source is a human donor in good health. CDR3 region: CASSLWGQGDIQYF. DNA of the CDR3: TGCGCCAGCAGCTTGTGGGGACAGGGTGACATTCAGTACTTC.